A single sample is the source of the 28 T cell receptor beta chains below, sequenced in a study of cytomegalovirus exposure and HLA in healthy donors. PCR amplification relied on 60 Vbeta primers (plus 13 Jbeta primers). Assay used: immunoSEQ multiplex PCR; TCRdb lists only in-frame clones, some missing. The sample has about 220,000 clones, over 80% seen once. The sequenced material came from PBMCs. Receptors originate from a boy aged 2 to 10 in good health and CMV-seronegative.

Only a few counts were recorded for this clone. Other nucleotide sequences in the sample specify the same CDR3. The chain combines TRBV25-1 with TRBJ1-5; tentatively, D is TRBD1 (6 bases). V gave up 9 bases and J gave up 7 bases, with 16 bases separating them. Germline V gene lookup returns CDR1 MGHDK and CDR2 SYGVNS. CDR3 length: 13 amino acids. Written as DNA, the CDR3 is TGTGCCAGTCGAGGGGGGGGCGGACAGCCCCAGCATTTT. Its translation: CASRGGGGQPQHF.

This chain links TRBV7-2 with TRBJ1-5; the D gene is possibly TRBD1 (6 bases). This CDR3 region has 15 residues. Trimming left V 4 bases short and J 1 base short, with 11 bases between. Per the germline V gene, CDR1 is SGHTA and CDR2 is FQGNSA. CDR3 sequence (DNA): TGTGCCAGCAGCTATACTACAGGGAGCAATCAGCCCCAGCATTTT. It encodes CASSYTTGSNQPQHF.

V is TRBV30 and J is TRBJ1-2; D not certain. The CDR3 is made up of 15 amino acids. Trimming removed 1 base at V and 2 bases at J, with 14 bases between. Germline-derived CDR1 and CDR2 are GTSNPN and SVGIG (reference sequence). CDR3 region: CAWSGLEVLNYGYTF. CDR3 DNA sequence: TGTGCCTGGAGTGGGCTAGAGGTCTTAAACTATGGCTACACCTTC. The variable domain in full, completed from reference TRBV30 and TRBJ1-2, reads SQTIHQWPATLVQPVGSPLSLECTVEGTSNPNLYWYRQAAGRGLQLLFYSVGIGQISSEVPQNLSASRPQDRQFILSSKKLLLSDSGFYLCAWSGLEVLNYGYTFGSGTRLTVV.

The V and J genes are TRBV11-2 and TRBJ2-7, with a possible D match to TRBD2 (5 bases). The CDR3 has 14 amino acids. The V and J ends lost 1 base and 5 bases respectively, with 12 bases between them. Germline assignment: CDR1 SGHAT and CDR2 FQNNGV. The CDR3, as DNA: TGTGCCAGCAGCTTAGGGAGGAGTTCTAACGAGCAGTACTTC. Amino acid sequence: CASSLGRSSNEQYF. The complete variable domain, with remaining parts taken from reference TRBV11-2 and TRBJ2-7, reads EAGVAQSPRYKIIEKRQSVAFWCNPISGHATLYWYQQILGQGPKLLIQFQNNGVVDDSQLPKDRFSAERLKGVDSTLKIQPAKLEDSAVYLCASSLGRSSNEQYFGPGTRLTVT.

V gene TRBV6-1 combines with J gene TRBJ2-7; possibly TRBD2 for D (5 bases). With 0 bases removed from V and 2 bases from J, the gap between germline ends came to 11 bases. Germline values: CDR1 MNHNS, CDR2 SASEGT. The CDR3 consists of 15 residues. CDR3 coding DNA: TGTGCCAGCAGTGAAGCGGAGGAGGCCCCCTACGAGCAGTACTTC. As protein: CASSEAEEAPYEQYF.

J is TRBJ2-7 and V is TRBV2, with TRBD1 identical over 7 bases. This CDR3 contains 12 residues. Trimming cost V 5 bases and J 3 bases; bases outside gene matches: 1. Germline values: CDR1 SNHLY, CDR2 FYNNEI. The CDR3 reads CASSRQGYEQYF. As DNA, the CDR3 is TGTGCCAGCAGTAGACAGGGCTACGAGCAGTACTTC.

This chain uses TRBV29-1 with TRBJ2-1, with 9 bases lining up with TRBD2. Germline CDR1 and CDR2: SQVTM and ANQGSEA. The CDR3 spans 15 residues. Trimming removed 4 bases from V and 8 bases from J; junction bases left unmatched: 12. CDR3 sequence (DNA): TGCAGCGTTGGGGGGCTAGCGGGACTCCGGGATGAGCAGTTCTTC. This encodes CSVGGLAGLRDEQFF.

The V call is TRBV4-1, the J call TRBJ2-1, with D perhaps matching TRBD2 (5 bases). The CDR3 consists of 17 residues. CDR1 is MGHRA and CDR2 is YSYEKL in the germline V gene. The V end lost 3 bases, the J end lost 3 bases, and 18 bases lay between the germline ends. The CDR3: CASSQGAASLGYNEQFF. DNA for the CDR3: TGCGCCAGCAGCCAGGGAGCGGCTAGCCTAGGCTACAATGAGCAGTTCTTC.

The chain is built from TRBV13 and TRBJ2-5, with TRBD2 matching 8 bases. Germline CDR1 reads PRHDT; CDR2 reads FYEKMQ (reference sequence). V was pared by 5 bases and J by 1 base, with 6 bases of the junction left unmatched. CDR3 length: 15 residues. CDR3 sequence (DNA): TGTGCCAGCAGCCGCGGGGGGAGCGCCCAAGAGACCCAGTACTTC. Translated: CASSRGGSAQETQYF. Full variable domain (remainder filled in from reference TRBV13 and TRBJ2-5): AAGVIQSPRHLIKEKRETATLKCYPIPRHDTVYWYQQGPGQDPQFLISFYEKMQSDKGSIPDRFSAQQFSDYHSELNMSSLELGDSALYFCASSRGGSAQETQYFGPGTRLLVL.

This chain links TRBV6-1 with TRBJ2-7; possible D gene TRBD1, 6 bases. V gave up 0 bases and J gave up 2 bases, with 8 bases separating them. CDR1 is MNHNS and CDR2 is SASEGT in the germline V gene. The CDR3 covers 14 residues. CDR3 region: CASSEAGTTYEQYF. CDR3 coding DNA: TGTGCCAGCAGTGAAGCGGGGACAACCTACGAGCAGTACTTC.

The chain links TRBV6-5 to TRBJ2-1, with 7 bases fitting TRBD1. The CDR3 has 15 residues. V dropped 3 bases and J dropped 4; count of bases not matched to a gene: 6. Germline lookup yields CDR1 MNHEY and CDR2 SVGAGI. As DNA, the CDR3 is TGTGCCAGCAGTTATGGGGACAGCGAGTACAATGAGCAGTTCTTC. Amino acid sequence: CASSYGDSEYNEQFF.

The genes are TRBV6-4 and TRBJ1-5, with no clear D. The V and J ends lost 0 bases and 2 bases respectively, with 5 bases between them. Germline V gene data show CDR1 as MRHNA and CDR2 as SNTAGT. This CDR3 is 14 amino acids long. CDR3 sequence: CASSDSPGNQPQHF. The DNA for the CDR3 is TGTGCCAGCAGTGACTCACCAGGCAATCAGCCCCAGCATTTT.

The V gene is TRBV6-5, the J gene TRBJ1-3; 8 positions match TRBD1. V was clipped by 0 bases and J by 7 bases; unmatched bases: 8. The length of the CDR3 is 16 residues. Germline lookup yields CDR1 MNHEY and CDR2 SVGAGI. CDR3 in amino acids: CASSYSGQGGWNTIYF. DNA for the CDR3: TGTGCCAGCAGTTACTCCGGACAGGGAGGTTGGAACACCATATATTTT.

The CDR3 sequence: CASSTIHRDRGYNTEAFF. The CDR3 DNA reads as TGTGCCAGCAGCACAATTCACCGGGACAGGGGGTATAACACTGAAGCTTTCTTT. The chain joins TRBV7-3 to TRBJ1-1; 11 nucleotides align to TRBD1. V shed 5 bases, J shed 2 bases, and the junction held 13 bases outside the gene matches. The CDR3 loop spans 18 amino acids. Looked up from germline, CDR1 is SGHTA and CDR2 is FQGTGA.

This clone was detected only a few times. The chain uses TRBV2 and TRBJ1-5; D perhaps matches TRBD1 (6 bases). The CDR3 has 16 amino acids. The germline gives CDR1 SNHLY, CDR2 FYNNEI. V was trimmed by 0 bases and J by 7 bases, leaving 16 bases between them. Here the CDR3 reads CASSEARARGNQPQHF. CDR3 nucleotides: TGTGCCAGCAGTGAAGCTCGGGCCAGGGGAAACCAGCCCCAGCATTTT.

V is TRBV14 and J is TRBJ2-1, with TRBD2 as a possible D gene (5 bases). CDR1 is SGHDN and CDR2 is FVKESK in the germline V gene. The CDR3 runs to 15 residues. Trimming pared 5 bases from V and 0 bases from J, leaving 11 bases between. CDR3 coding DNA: TGTGCCAGCAGCGCACTAGAGGGCTCCTACAATGAGCAGTTCTTC. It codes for CASSALEGSYNEQFF.

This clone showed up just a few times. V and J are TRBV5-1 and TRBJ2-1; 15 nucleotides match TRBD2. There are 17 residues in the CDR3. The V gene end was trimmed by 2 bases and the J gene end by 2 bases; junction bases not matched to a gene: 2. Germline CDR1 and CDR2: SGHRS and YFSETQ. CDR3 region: CASSLGLAGGAYNEQFF. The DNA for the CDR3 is TGCGCCAGCAGCTTAGGACTAGCGGGAGGGGCCTACAATGAGCAGTTCTTC.

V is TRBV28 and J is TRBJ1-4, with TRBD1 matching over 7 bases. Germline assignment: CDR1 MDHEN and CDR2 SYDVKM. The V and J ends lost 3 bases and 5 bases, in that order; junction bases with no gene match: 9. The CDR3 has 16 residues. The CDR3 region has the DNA TGTGCCAGCAGTTTGACCGTTGACAGGGCGAATGAAAAACTGTTTTTT. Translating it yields CASSLTVDRANEKLFF.

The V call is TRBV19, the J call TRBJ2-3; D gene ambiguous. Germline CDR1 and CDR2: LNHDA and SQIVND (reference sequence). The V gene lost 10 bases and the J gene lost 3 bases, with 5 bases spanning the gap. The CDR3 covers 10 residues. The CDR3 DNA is TGTGCCACCTTTACAGATACGCAGTATTTT. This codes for CATFTDTQYF.

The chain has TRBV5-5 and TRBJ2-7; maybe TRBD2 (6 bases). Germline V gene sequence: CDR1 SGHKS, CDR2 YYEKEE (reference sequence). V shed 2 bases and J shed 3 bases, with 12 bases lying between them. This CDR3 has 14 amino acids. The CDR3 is CASSFAGTFYEQYF. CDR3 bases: TGTGCCAGCAGCTTCGCCGGGACTTTCTACGAGCAGTACTTC.

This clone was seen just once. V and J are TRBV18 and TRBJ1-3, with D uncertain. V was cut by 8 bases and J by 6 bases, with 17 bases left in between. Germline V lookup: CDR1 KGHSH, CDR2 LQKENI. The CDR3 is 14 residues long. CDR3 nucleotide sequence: TGTGCCAGCGTTCCTCGATCTCTAGAAAACACCATATATTTT. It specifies CASVPRSLENTIYF.

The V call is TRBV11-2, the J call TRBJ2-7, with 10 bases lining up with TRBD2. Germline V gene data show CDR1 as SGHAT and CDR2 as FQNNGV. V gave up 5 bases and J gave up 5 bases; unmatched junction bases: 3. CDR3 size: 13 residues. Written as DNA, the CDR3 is TGTGCCAGCAGCCCGGGACTAGCGAACGAGCAGTACTTC. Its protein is CASSPGLANEQYF.

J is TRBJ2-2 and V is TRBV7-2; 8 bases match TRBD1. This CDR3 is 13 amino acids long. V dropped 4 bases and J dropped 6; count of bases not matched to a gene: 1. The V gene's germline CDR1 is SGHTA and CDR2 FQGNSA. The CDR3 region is CASSSQGAGELFF. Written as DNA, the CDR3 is TGTGCCAGCAGCTCACAGGGGGCCGGGGAGCTGTTTTTT.

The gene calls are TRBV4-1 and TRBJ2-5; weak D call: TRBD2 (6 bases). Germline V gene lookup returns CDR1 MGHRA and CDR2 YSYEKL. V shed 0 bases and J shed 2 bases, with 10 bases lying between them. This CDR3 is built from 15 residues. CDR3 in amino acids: CASSQDGRGQETQYF. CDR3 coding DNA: TGCGCCAGCAGCCAAGATGGACGGGGGCAAGAGACCCAGTACTTC.

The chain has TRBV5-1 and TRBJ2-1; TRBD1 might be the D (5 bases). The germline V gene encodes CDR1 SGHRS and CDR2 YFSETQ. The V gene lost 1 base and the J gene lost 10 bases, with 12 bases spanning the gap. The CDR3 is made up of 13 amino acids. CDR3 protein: CASSLTGSIEQFF. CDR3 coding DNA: TGCGCCAGCAGCTTGACAGGATCTATCGAGCAGTTCTTC.

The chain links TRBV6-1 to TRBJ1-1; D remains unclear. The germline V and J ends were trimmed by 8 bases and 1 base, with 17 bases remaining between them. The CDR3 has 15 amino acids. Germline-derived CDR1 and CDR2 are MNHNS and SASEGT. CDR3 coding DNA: TGTGCCAGCTCTTTCAACTCAGGAGGGAACACTGAAGCTTTCTTT. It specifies CASSFNSGGNTEAFF.

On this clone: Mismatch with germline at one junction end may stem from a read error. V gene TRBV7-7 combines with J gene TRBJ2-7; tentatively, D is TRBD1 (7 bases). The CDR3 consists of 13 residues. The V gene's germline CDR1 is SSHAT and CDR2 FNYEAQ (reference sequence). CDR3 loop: CASSPRQGGEQYF. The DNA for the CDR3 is TGTGCTAGCAGCCCGAGACAGGGAGGCGAGCAGTACTTC.

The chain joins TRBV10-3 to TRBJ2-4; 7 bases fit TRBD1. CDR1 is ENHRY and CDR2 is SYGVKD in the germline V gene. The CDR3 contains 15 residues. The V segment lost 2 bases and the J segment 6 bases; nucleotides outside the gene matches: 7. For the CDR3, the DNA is TGTGCCATCAGTGAGGAAGGGGGCGAAATAAACATTCAGTACTTC. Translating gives CAISEEGGEINIQYF.